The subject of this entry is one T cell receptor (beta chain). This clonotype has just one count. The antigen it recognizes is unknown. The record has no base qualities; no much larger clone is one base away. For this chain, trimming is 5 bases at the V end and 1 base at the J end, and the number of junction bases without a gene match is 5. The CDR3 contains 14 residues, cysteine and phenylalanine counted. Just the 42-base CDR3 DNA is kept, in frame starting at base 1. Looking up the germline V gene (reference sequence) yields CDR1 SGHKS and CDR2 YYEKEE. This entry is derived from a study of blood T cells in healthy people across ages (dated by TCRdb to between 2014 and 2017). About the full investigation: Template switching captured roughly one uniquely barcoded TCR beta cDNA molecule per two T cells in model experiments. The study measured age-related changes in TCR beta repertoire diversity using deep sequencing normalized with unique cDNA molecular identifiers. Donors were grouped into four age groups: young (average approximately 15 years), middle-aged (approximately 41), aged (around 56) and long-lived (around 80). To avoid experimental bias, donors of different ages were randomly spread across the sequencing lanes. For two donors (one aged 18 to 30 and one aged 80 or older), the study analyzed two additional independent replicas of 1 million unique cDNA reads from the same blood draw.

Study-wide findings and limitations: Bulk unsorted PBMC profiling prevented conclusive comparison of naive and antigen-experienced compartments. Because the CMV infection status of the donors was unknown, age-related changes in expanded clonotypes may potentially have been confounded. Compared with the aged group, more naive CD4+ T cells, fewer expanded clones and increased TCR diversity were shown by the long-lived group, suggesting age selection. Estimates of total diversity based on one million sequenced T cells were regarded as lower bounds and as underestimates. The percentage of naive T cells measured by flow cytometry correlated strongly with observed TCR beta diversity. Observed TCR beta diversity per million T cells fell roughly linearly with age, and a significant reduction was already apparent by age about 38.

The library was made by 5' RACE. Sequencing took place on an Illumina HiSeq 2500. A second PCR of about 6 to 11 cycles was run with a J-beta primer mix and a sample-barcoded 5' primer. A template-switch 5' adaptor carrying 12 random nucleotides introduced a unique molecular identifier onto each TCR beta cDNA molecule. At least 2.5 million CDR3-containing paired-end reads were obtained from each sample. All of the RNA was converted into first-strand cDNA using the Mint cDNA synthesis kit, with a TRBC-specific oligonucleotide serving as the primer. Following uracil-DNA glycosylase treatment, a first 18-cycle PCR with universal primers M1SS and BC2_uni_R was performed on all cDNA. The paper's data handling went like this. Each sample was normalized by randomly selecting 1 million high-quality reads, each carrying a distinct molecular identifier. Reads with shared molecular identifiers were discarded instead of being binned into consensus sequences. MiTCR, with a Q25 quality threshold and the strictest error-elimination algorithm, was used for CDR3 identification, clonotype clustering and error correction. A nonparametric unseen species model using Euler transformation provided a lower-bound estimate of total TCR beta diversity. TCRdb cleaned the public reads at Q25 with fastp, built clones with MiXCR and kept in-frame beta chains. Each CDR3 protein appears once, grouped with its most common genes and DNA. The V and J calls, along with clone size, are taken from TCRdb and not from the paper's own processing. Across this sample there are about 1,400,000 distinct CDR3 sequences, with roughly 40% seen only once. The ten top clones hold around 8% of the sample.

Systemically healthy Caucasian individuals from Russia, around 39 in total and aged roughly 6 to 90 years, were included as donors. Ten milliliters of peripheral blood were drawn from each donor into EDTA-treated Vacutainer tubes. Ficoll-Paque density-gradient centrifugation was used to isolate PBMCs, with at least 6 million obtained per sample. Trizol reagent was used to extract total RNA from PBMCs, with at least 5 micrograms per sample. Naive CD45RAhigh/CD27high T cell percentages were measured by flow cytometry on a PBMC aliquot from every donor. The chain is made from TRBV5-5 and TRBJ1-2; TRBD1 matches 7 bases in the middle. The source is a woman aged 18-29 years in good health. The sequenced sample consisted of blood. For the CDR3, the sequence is CASRQGSGNYGYTF. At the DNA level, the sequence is TGTGCCAGCAGACAGGGGAGTGGTAACTATGGCTACACCTTC.